This TCR beta chain stems from a study of blood T cell repertoires in COVID-19. There are 15 residues in the CDR3. CDR1 and CDR2 (germline): LGHNA, YNFKEQ. V was trimmed by 2 bases and J by 8 bases, leaving 16 bases between them. The data were produced by immunoSEQ multiplex PCR, yet TCRdb's version contains in-frame clones alone and is incomplete. The profile shows 98,000 or so clones, 70% to 85% of them singletons. The V and J genes are TRBV4-2 and TRBJ1-5; D might be TRBD1 (6 bases). The sample was peripheral blood. The origin of this receptor is a woman aged 40 to 50 with acute or convalescent COVID-19. The DNA for the CDR3 is TGTGCCAGCAGCCAATCCCCTACAGGGAGGGAGCCCCAGCATTTT. Translating it yields CASSQSPTGREPQHF.